The text below deals with one T cell receptor beta chain. No cognate antigen has been identified for it. No per-base quality is available; no much larger clone lies one base away. This specimen belongs to a study of shared clonotypes between healthy human individuals (dated by TCRdb to 2020 to 2021). Regarding the research as a whole: A few men and two women, aged 18 to 49 years, made up the cohort. For each donor, three plates each were used for CD4 naive and CD4 memory, two plates were used for CD8 naive, and one plate was used for CD8 memory. To estimate repertoire size and how much clonotype sharing occurs between individuals, the study deeply sequenced the blood TCR repertoires of 5 or 6 healthy adults. To increase sequencing depth and limit assay-specific biases, TCR repertoire library preparation and sequencing were carried out by different laboratories using diverse techniques. Per donor, leukapheresis produced somewhere between about 0.9 and 9.5 billion PBMCs.

Here is what the overall study found, with its caveats: Across a handful of donors, about 5.2% of naive CD4, approximately 3.6% of naive CD8, under 2.5% of memory CD4, and about 0.4% of memory CD8 clonotypes were shared. Sampling was restricted to blood, and TCR repertoires in tissues likely differ from the TCR repertoires found in blood. Clonotypes shared by all four sorted-subset donors showed higher generation probabilities than non-shared clonotypes. The small number of donors limited the genetic and exposure-history diversity represented. Even with the large sequencing depth, rarefaction of the sorted-subset datasets indicated that sequencing was incomplete. Pairwise subsampling led to the expectation that sequencing depth would affect the degree of clonotype sharing among donors. Naive subsets generally had larger estimated clonotype richness than memory subsets did.

The germline V gene encodes CDR1 SGHRS and CDR2 YFSETQ. Trimming costs V 0 bases and J 0 bases, and their ends lie 9 bases apart. The CDR3 sequence holds 15 residues, the cysteine and phenylalanine included. Solely the CDR3 DNA is kept, with 45 bases framed from the first base. TCR CDR3 regions were amplified from genomic DNA by multiplex PCR using the deep immunoSEQ assay. Extracted genomic DNA from each cell subset was spread evenly across all wells of several immunoSEQ 96-well plates, with each plate serving as a replicate. For sorted subsets, approximately 190 ng genomic DNA, equal to 30,000 or so T cell genomes, was loaded into each replicate PCR. The purified libraries were quantified using a Qubit 3.0 fluorometer, sized with a Bioanalyzer 2100, and then quantified again using the KAPA Library Quantification kit. A separate single-read 150-cycle Illumina NextSeq 550 flow cell was used to sequence each immunoSEQ 96-well plate. Concerning the study's data processing: The immunoSEQ output contained only junctional sequences without quality scores, so filtering could not match that applied to full-length reads. To assign V/J genes and CDR3, sequences were annotated using PyIR, a Python wrapper for IgBLAST v1.9, with IMGT germline references. Reads were filtered out if the reads had weak V/J assignments (E-value above 1e-6), no CDR3, stop codons, out-of-frame junctions, or ambiguous translated residues. V3J clonotypes were defined as sequences sharing the same inferred V gene, J gene, and CDR3 amino acid sequence. The percentage overlap between two repertoires was calculated by dividing the number of shared unique clonotypes by the size of the smaller repertoire. Richness of each repertoire was evaluated using RTK rarefaction, the Chao1 estimator, and Recon v2.1 estimates of unobserved clonotypes. For all TCRbeta clonotypes obtained by the gDNA method from a few donors, generation probabilities were computed with OLGA. TCRdb carries this immuneACCESS record with in-frame sequences only. Its versions omit some clonotypes, under half of them owing to an unresolved V gene in the studies checked, with the rest unexplained. V and J calls and clone size are as listed in that table; D and trimming were resolved from the DNA. This sample has approximately 2.1 million clones in its table, and 90% to 95% of those were observed once. The ten largest clones capture about 0.41% of the sample.

Healthy HIV-negative adults with no recently reported acute infections or vaccinations were included as donors. Every donor was a Caucasian adult living in Nashville, Tennessee, USA. CD4+ T cells were enriched by magnetic negative selection, after which naive cells were positively selected on CD45RA and the negative fraction was taken as the memory subset. Blood was obtained by leukapheresis, after which PBMCs were separated by Ficoll-Histopaque density gradient centrifugation and cryopreserved in liquid nitrogen vapor phase. Analytical flow cytometry was used to check the purity and quantity of each magnetically sorted T cell population. Genomic DNA was isolated from every sorted fraction and measured by UV absorbance on a Nanodrop 2000c.

The rearrangement combines TRBV5-1 with TRBJ1-2, with the D gene not confidently named. The TCR originated in a man between 18 and 35 years old in good health. Some clones in this sample may be carry-over from other donors' samples. The source material was naive CD4+ T cells from PBMCs. The sample's cell subset or site label, in plain terms: CD45RA+ positively selected. The CDR3 sequence is CASSLVGGSNYGYTF. The nucleotide sequence is TGCGCCAGCAGCTTGGTCGGAGGGTCTAACTATGGCTACACCTTC.